This passage covers 29 T cell receptor beta chains from one sample sequenced in a study of T cell responses to AZD1222 COVID-19 vaccine. The repertoire was sequenced with immunoSEQ multiplex PCR; TCRdb's copy has only in-frame clones and lacks some. The repertoire holds 90,000 to 120,000 clones, with approximately 93% as singletons. The specimen comprised peripheral blood, sampled on day 0 of AZD1222 vaccination. The origin of the receptors is an adult in good health.

The CDR3: CASSLSKVQGYGYTF. The DNA for the CDR3 is TGTGCCAGCAGTTTATCCAAAGTTCAGGGCTATGGCTACACCTTC. The rearrangement links TRBV28 to TRBJ1-2, with D maybe TRBD1 (5 bases). The CDR3 sequence is 15 residues long. With 1 base removed from V and 4 bases from J, the gap between germline ends came to 13 bases. Germline CDR1 and CDR2: MDHEN and SYDVKM.

A single count supports this clone. The chain joins TRBV7-2 to TRBJ1-1; no clear D gene. The CDR3 is 13 residues long. The germline V gene encodes CDR1 SGHTA and CDR2 FQGNSA. Trimming took 5 bases from V and 3 from J, leaving 10 bases between them. The DNA for the CDR3 is TGTGCCAGCAGCCGAAGCCGGGACACTGAAGCTTTCTTT. This gives the protein CASSRSRDTEAFF.

The chain employs TRBV13 and TRBJ2-3; TRBD2 might be the D (5 bases). This CDR3 is 14 amino acids long. CDR1 is PRHDT, CDR2 FYEKMQ, per germline (reference sequence). The V gene lost 5 bases and the J gene lost 1 base, with 10 bases spanning the gap. This CDR3 is CASSPRTGTDTQYF. CDR3 in DNA: TGTGCCAGCAGCCCCCGGACTGGCACAGATACGCAGTATTTT.

The chain uses TRBV5-1 and TRBJ2-1; TRBD1 aligns across 7 bases. Germline trimming cut 2 bases from V and 3 bases from J; bases unmatched to any gene: 5. The length of the CDR3 is 15 residues. The germline gives CDR1 SGHRS, CDR2 YFSETQ. DNA for the CDR3: TGCGCCAGCAGCTTCAGGGGACAGAGCTACAATGAGCAGTTCTTC. Protein: CASSFRGQSYNEQFF.

The gene calls are TRBV29-1 and TRBJ1-1; 8 bases fit TRBD1. The CDR3 has 12 amino acids. The junction had 5 bases not matched to a gene; V was cut back by 6 bases and J by 5 bases. The germline gives CDR1 SQVTM, CDR2 ANQGSEA. For the CDR3, the DNA is TGCAGCGTCGTAACAGGGGGAACTGAAGCTTTCTTT. Its protein is CSVVTGGTEAFF.

In DNA, the CDR3 is TGTGCCAGCAGCCAAGACAGGGCTCAGCCCCAGCATTTT. As protein: CASSQDRAQPQHF. The genes are TRBV3-1 (or the pseudogene TRBV3-2) and TRBJ1-5, with a tentative D call TRBD1 (5 bases). The CDR3 is 13 amino acids. V lost 0 bases and J lost 6, with 6 bases in between. Germline CDR1 reads LGHDT; CDR2 reads YNNKEL (reference sequence).

V is TRBV2 and J is TRBJ1-6; D might be TRBD1 (5 bases). Between the trimmed V and J ends, which lost 6 bases and 4 bases, there was a span of 13 bases. In germline, CDR1 is SNHLY, CDR2 FYNNEI. The CDR3 is 15 residues long. In DNA, the CDR3 is TGTGCCAGCAGCGACAGTTGGAAGTATAATTCACCCCTCCACTTT. As protein: CASSDSWKYNSPLHF.

This rearrangement joins TRBV2 to TRBJ2-7; the match to TRBD1 covers 7 bases. With V trimmed by 6 bases and J by 3 bases, 8 bases remained unmatched. CDR3 length: 14 residues. In germline, CDR1 is SNHLY, CDR2 FYNNEI. CDR3 loop: CASSWGQIDYEQYF. Here the CDR3 DNA reads TGTGCCAGCAGCTGGGGACAGATAGACTACGAGCAGTACTTC. The whole variable domain, filled in from reference TRBV2 and TRBJ2-7, reads EPEVTQTPSHQVTQMGQEVILRCVPISNHLYFYWYRQILGQKVEFLVSFYNNEISEKSEIFDDQFSVERPDGSNFTLKIRSTKLEDSAMYFCASSWGQIDYEQYFGPGTRLTVT.

This sequence joins TRBV5-4 and TRBJ2-5; 11 nucleotides line up with TRBD1. The V gene's germline CDR1 is SGHNT and CDR2 YYREEE (reference sequence). The CDR3 spans 15 residues. The ends lost 4 bases at V and 5 bases at J; junction bases unmatched: 7. The CDR3 nucleotides read TGTGCCAGCAGCCCGCGATGGGACAGGGGGGAGACCCAGTACTTC. Its translation is CASSPRWDRGETQYF.

This chain joins TRBV29-1 and TRBJ1-4; the match to TRBD1 covers 7 bases. V was pared by 1 base and J by 5 bases, with 1 base of the junction left unmatched. The germline V gene has CDR1 SQVTM and CDR2 ANQGSEA. This CDR3 comprises 13 residues. The CDR3 DNA reads as TGCAGCGTTGAAGGAGGGGGCAATGAAAAACTGTTTTTT. It is translated as CSVEGGGNEKLFF.

The V call is TRBV7-9, the J call TRBJ2-5; 8 nucleotides match TRBD1. Germline V gene sequence: CDR1 SEHNR, CDR2 FQNEAQ (reference sequence). The ends lost 5 bases at V and 1 base at J; junction bases unmatched: 3. The CDR3 is 14 amino acids. CDR3 region: CASSPDRGQETQYF. CDR3 nucleotide sequence: TGTGCCAGCAGCCCCGACAGGGGCCAAGAGACCCAGTACTTC. Drawing the rest from reference TRBV7-9 and TRBJ2-5, the complete variable domain is DTGVSQNPRHKITKRGQNVTFRCDPISEHNRLYWYRQTLGQGPEFLTYFQNEAQLEKSRLLSDRFSAERPKGSFSTLEIQRTEQGDSAMYLCASSPDRGQETQYFGPGTRLLVL.

In its sample, this clone was seen once. The CDR3 region has the DNA TGTGCCAGCAGCCAAGCGGGCGGTTGGCGGGAGGGCCTCTACGAGCAGTACTTC. It translates to CASSQAGGWREGLYEQYF. The V and J genes are TRBV3-1 (or the pseudogene TRBV3-2) and TRBJ2-7; 9 nucleotides align to TRBD2. J gave up 3 bases and V 1 base, and 13 bases lay outside the gene matches. Germline V gene lookup returns CDR1 LGHDT and CDR2 YNNKEL (reference sequence). The CDR3 contains 18 residues.

The chain is built from TRBV6-5 and TRBJ1-2; a weak D match, TRBD1 (5 bases). V was pared by 0 bases and J by 9 bases, with 14 bases between. CDR3 length: 14 residues. Germline V gene lookup returns CDR1 MNHEY and CDR2 SVGAGI. The CDR3 region is CASSYSGGRSSYTF. The DNA for the CDR3 is TGTGCCAGCAGTTACTCCGGGGGACGCTCCAGCTACACCTTC.

This clone was detected once. The V gene is TRBV6-5, the J gene TRBJ1-1; D remains ambiguous. From germline, CDR1 is MNHEY and CDR2 SVGAGI. V lost 6 bases and J 7 bases, leaving 6 bases between the germline ends. This CDR3 contains 10 residues. The CDR3 spells CASRDFEAFF. The CDR3 DNA follows: TGTGCCAGCAGGGACTTTGAAGCTTTCTTT.

The chain couples TRBV30 to TRBJ2-5; TRBD1 is a possible D gene (5 bases). The V end lost 0 bases, the J end lost 2 bases, and 16 bases lay between the germline ends. The CDR3 extends over 16 amino acids. Germline V lookup: CDR1 GTSNPN, CDR2 SVGIG (reference sequence). CDR3 DNA sequence: TGTGCCTGGAGTGTACCCCGACAGTCCCGACAAGAGACCCAGTACTTC. This codes for CAWSVPRQSRQETQYF.

The DNA of the CDR3 is TGTGCCAGCAGCCAAGAGGGAGGAGAAAATCAGCCCCAGCATTTT. Protein sequence: CASSQEGGENQPQHF. The chain recombines TRBV4-2 with TRBJ1-5, with unresolved D. The CDR3 has 15 amino acids. Germline V gene lookup returns CDR1 LGHNA and CDR2 YNFKEQ. Trimming cost V 0 bases and J 4 bases, with 10 bases left between them.

Regarding this clone: Being one base from a much bigger clone, this may be a read error. Other DNA variants within this sample encode the same CDR3. CDR3 sequence reads: CASSDSSGSYNEQFF. CDR3 DNA sequence: TGTGCCAGCAGTGACTCTAGCGGGAGCTACAATGAGCAGTTCTTC. V usage is TRBV6-4 and J usage is TRBJ2-1, with TRBD2 matching 9 bases. Per the germline V gene, CDR1 is MRHNA and CDR2 is SNTAGT. The CDR3 totals 15 residues. V was pared by 0 bases and J by 3 bases, with 0 bases of the junction left unmatched.

The chain has TRBV3-1 (or the pseudogene TRBV3-2) and TRBJ1-1; D unclear. The V and J ends lost 1 base and 0 bases respectively, with 9 bases between them. There are 15 residues in the CDR3. The V gene's germline CDR1 is LGHDT and CDR2 YNNKEL (reference sequence). CDR3 DNA sequence: TGTGCCAGCAGCCAAGGGCAGACATTGAACACTGAAGCTTTCTTT. Amino acid sequence: CASSQGQTLNTEAFF.

The V call is TRBV19, the J call TRBJ1-4; D gene uncertain. Between the trimmed V and J ends, which lost 5 bases and 6 bases, there was a span of 13 bases. This CDR3 has 14 residues. Germline V CDR1 and CDR2: LNHDA, SQIVND (reference sequence). The CDR3 loop reads CASSPLGEHEKLFF. The DNA of the CDR3 is TGTGCCAGTAGTCCGCTGGGCGAGCATGAAAAACTGTTTTTT. Looking up the rest from reference TRBV19 and TRBJ1-4 gives the full variable domain: DGGITQSPKYLFRKEGQNVTLSCEQNLNHDAMYWYRQDPGQGLRLIYYSQIVNDFQKGDIAEGYSVSREKKESFPLTVTSAQKNPTAFYLCASSPLGEHEKLFFGSGTQLSVL.

The chain carries TRBV5-8 and TRBJ2-7; D gene ambiguous. Between the trimmed V and J ends, which lost 1 base and 2 bases, there was a span of 22 bases. The CDR3 sequence is 18 residues long. The germline V gene encodes CDR1 SGHTS and CDR2 YDEGEE. This chain's CDR3 is CASSLQIRSRTPAYEQYF. The CDR3 nucleotides are TGTGCCAGCAGCTTGCAAATCCGGAGCAGGACGCCTGCCTACGAGCAGTACTTC.

This clone is a singleton in its sample. The chain recombines TRBV15 with TRBJ2-7; no clear D. The length of the CDR3 is 15 residues. Per germline, CDR1 LNHNV and CDR2 YYDKDF (reference sequence). The germline V and J ends were trimmed by 3 bases and 2 bases, with 14 bases remaining between them. CDR3 coding DNA: TGTGCCACCAGCAGGATGAGGACCGCCACCTACGAGCAGTACTTC. As protein: CATSRMRTATYEQYF.

V gene TRBV14 combines with J gene TRBJ1-1; the match to TRBD1 covers 7 bases. Germline V gene lookup returns CDR1 SGHDN and CDR2 FVKESK. J gave up 0 bases and V 3 bases, and 4 bases lay outside the gene matches. The CDR3 length is 15 residues. DNA of the CDR3: TGTGCCAGCAGCCATTCCGGGACAGTGAACACTGAAGCTTTCTTT. It codes for CASSHSGTVNTEAFF.

V is TRBV5-4 and J is TRBJ2-7; 10 bases are shared with TRBD1. This CDR3 comprises 13 residues. The V segment lost 4 bases and the J segment 5 bases; nucleotides outside the gene matches: 3. CDR1 SGHNT and CDR2 YYREEE come from the germline V gene (reference sequence). CDR3 loop: CASSAGQGDEQYF. The CDR3, as DNA: TGTGCCAGCAGCGCCGGACAGGGGGACGAGCAGTACTTC.

The chain is built from TRBV6-2 or TRBV6-3 and TRBJ2-2; 9 nucleotides match TRBD1. With 0 bases clipped from V and 4 bases from J, the junction kept 9 bases outside the gene matches. CDR3 length equals 18 residues. Germline CDR1 is MNHEY and CDR2 is SVGEGT. CDR3: CASSYSKQGARGTGELFF. In DNA, the CDR3 is TGTGCCAGCAGTTACTCGAAACAGGGGGCGCGAGGCACCGGGGAGCTGTTTTTT.

The chain recombines TRBV18 with TRBJ2-4; D is undetermined. In germline, CDR1 is KGHSH, CDR2 LQKENI. V shed 2 bases and J shed 5 bases, with 4 bases lying between them. The CDR3 loop spans 12 amino acids. The CDR3 DNA reads TGTGCCAGCTCACCAGAAGAAAACATTCAGTACTTC. Protein: CASSPEENIQYF.

The rearrangement uses TRBV30 and TRBJ1-2; D may be TRBD1 (5 bases). The CDR3 is 14 residues long. Germline V gene lookup returns CDR1 GTSNPN and CDR2 SVGIG (reference sequence). Trimming shortened V by 1 base and J by 1 base, and 10 bases separated the two germline ends. The CDR3 DNA follows: TGTGCCTGGAGTGGGACAACCTTTAACTATGGCTACACCTTC. Protein: CAWSGTTFNYGYTF.

In this sample, this clone turned up once. The chain joins TRBV2 to TRBJ2-1; 10 nucleotides agree with TRBD2. Per the germline V gene, CDR1 is SNHLY and CDR2 is FYNNEI. Losses at the gene ends were 6 bases for V and 8 bases for J; bases not matched to a gene: 13. The CDR3 contains 16 residues. CDR3 protein: CASREVGSGRAYEQFF. In DNA form, the CDR3 reads TGTGCCAGCAGGGAGGTAGGGAGCGGGAGGGCCTATGAGCAGTTCTTC.

The V call is TRBV24-1, the J call TRBJ2-1, with 8 bases that match TRBD2. The germline V gene has CDR1 KGHDR and CDR2 SFDVKD. Trimming removed 4 bases from V and 8 bases from J; junction bases left unmatched: 9. CDR3 length equals 15 residues. For the CDR3, the DNA is TGTGCCACCAGTGACATTAGCGGGAAGTTAGATGAGCAGTTCTTC. This sequence encodes CATSDISGKLDEQFF.

This clone was observed a few times. This chain connects TRBV18 to TRBJ2-1; 8 positions match TRBD1. V dropped 6 bases and J dropped 15; count of bases not matched to a gene: 10. The germline V gene has CDR1 KGHSH and CDR2 LQKENI. The CDR3 length is 12 residues. The DNA for the CDR3 is TGTGCCAGCTCCCTTGGACAGGGTCGGCCGTTCTTC. Amino acid sequence: CASSLGQGRPFF.